These 3 T cell receptor beta chains share one sample of origin, sequenced in a study of blood T cell repertoires in COVID-19. The repertoire was sequenced with immunoSEQ multiplex PCR; TCRdb's copy has only in-frame clones and lacks some. The profile covers around 130,000 clones, with roughly 80% appearing a single time and about 15% taken by the ten largest. The specimen sequenced was peripheral blood. These TCRs come from a woman aged 80 or over with acute or convalescent COVID-19.

This clone has just one count. CDR3 in DNA: TGTGCCAGCAGTGATTTCCAGGCCTATGGCTACACCTTC. Amino acid sequence: CASSDFQAYGYTF. The chain links TRBV25-1 to TRBJ1-2; no clear D gene. The CDR3 totals 13 residues. Per the germline V gene, CDR1 is MGHDK and CDR2 is SYGVNS. V was cut by 3 bases and J by 4 bases, with 9 bases left in between.

The V and J genes are TRBV29-1 and TRBJ2-7, with D perhaps TRBD1 (6 bases). CDR1 and CDR2 (germline): SQVTM, ANQGSEA. V was clipped by 4 bases and J by 2 bases, with 9 bases between them. The CDR3 totals 12 residues. The CDR3 sequence: CSVADSPYEQYF. Written as DNA, the CDR3 is TGCAGCGTTGCGGACAGCCCCTACGAGCAGTACTTC.

The rearrangement joins TRBV7-2 to TRBJ2-7; the match to TRBD1 covers 9 bases. This CDR3 comprises 14 residues. V dropped 4 bases and J dropped 3; count of bases not matched to a gene: 4. Per the germline V gene, CDR1 is SGHTA and CDR2 is FQGNSA. The CDR3 nucleotides read TGTGCCAGCAGCTCCCGGGACAGGGACTACGAGCAGTACTTC. Translated: CASSSRDRDYEQYF. Full variable domain (rest looked up from reference TRBV7-2 and TRBJ2-7): GAGVSQSPSNKVTEKGKDVELRCDPISGHTALYWYRQSLGQGLEFLIYFQGNSAPDKSGLPSDRFSAERTGGSVSTLTIQRTQQEDSAVYLCASSSRDRDYEQYFGPGTRLTVT.